The 10 T cell receptor beta chains below were found in one sample sequenced in a study of CD8+ T cells in alopecia areata. Treatment given: oral pan-JAK inhibitor, 5-10 mg twice daily. Extracted from the samples, RNA was reverse transcribed into cDNA to serve as the sequencing template. Clones were read by immunoSEQ multiplex PCR, and TCRdb kept only the in-frame ones, dropping some. The top ten hold about 9.4% of the sample, which has 180,000 or so clones, around 51% seen once. This specimen was CD8+ T cells sorted from blood, taken around week 54, from a patient treated with tofacitinib. The origin of the receptors is a human donor with alopecia areata.

This clone appeared a few times. The rearrangement uses TRBV7-9 and TRBJ1-2; the D is unclear. Trimming stripped 1 base from V and 3 bases from J, with 18 bases between. This CDR3 spans 17 amino acids. CDR1 and CDR2 from the germline V gene are SEHNR and FQNEAQ (reference sequence). This CDR3 is CASSLVKGESRYYGYTF. CDR3 sequence (DNA): TGTGCCAGCAGCTTAGTGAAAGGAGAAAGTCGATACTATGGCTACACCTTC.

This clone was detected only a few times. This chain connects TRBV7-9 to TRBJ1-4, with D perhaps TRBD1 (5 bases). V was cut by 3 bases and J by 8 bases, with 10 bases left in between. The germline V gene has CDR1 SEHNR and CDR2 FQNEAQ (reference sequence). The CDR3 runs to 13 residues. CDR3 residues: CASSFTRDEKLFF. In DNA form, the CDR3 reads TGTGCCAGCAGCTTTACCCGGGACGAAAAACTGTTTTTT. Complete variable domain (other parts from reference TRBV7-9 and TRBJ1-4): DTGVSQNPRHKITKRGQNVTFRCDPISEHNRLYWYRQTLGQGPEFLTYFQNEAQLEKSRLLSDRFSAERPKGSFSTLEIQRTEQGDSAMYLCASSFTRDEKLFFGSGTQLSVL.

The genes are TRBV5-4 and TRBJ2-2; D is unclear. CDR3 length equals 12 residues. V shed 6 bases and J shed 4 bases, with 7 bases lying between them. CDR1 and CDR2 from the germline V gene are SGHNT and YYREEE (reference sequence). CDR3 DNA: TGTGCCAGCACCCCCGGCACCGGGGAGCTGTTTTTT. This sequence encodes CASTPGTGELFF.

This rearrangement joins TRBV11-2 to TRBJ1-5, with TRBD1 matching 8 bases. Germline lookup yields CDR1 SGHAT and CDR2 FQNNGV. The CDR3 covers 15 residues. V shed 1 base, J shed 4 bases, and the junction held 3 bases outside the gene matches. CDR3 sequence (DNA): TGTGCCAGCAGCTTAGGGGGACAGGTGAATCAGCCCCAGCATTTT. This gives the protein CASSLGGQVNQPQHF.

The V and J genes are TRBV18 and TRBJ2-4, with TRBD1 matching over 8 bases. CDR3 length equals 15 residues. V lost 2 bases to trimming and J lost 7 bases; unmatched junction nucleotides: 7. Germline lookup yields CDR1 KGHSH and CDR2 LQKENI. The CDR3, as DNA: TGTGCCAGCTCACCAAGGGGGGACAGGTCGAACATTCAGTACTTC. This sequence encodes CASSPRGDRSNIQYF.

This rearrangement joins TRBV5-4 to TRBJ2-7, with 11 positions matching TRBD1. CDR1 and CDR2 (germline): SGHNT, YYREEE (reference sequence). CDR3 length: 15 residues. With 4 bases clipped from V and 5 bases from J, the junction kept 8 bases outside the gene matches. The CDR3 DNA is TGTGCCAGCAGCGCGAGGACAGGGGGCGTCGACGAGCAGTACTTC. The encoded protein is CASSARTGGVDEQYF.

The count of this clone is one. The gene calls are TRBV18 and TRBJ2-7, with 8 bases lining up with TRBD1. The germline V gene encodes CDR1 KGHSH and CDR2 LQKENI. The CDR3 loop spans 14 amino acids. The junction had 6 bases not matched to a gene; V was cut back by 4 bases and J by 4 bases. CDR3 coding DNA: TGTGCCAGCTCACTACAGGGGGAGCCGTACGAGCAGTACTTC. Its translation: CASSLQGEPYEQYF.

V gene TRBV27 combines with J gene TRBJ2-7; TRBD2 agrees at 7 bases. The CDR3 is made up of 12 amino acids. Looked up from germline, CDR1 is MNHEY and CDR2 is SMNVEV (reference sequence). The J segment lost 5 bases and the V segment lost 4 bases, leaving 2 bases of the junction unmatched. The CDR3 is CASSWGGDEQYF. The CDR3, as DNA: TGTGCCAGCAGTTGGGGGGGGGACGAGCAGTACTTC.

The chain couples TRBV7-2 to TRBJ2-2; D call uncertain. Per germline, CDR1 SGHTA and CDR2 FQGNSA. This CDR3 spans 11 amino acids. The V end lost 8 bases, the J end lost 6 bases, and 7 bases lay between the germline ends. CDR3 region: CASSSSGELFF. The CDR3 DNA sequence: TGTGCCAGCTCATCATCCGGGGAGCTGTTTTTT.

This clone was seen a few times. V and J are TRBV5-1 and TRBJ2-7; D remains ambiguous. V shed 0 bases and J shed 4 bases, with 8 bases lying between them. Germline V gene sequence: CDR1 SGHRS, CDR2 YFSETQ. The CDR3 loop spans 13 amino acids. For the CDR3, the DNA is TGCGCCAGCAGCTTGGATTCCGGGTACGAGCAGTACTTC. Translating gives CASSLDSGYEQYF. The entire variable domain, with the rest obtained from reference TRBV5-1 and TRBJ2-7, is as follows: KAGVTQTPRYLIKTRGQQVTLSCSPISGHRSVSWYQQTPGQGLQFLFEYFSETQRNKGNFPGRFSGRQFSNSRSEMNVSTLELGDSALYLCASSLDSGYEQYFGPGTRLTVT.